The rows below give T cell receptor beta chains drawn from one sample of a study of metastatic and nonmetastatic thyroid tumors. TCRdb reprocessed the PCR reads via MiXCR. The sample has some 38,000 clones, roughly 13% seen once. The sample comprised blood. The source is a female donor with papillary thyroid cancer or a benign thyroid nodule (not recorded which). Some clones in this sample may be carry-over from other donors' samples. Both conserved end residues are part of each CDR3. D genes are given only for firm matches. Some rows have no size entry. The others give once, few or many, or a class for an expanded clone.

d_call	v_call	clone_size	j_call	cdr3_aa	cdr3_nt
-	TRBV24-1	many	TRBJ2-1	CATRENNEQFF	TGTGCCACCAGAGAAAACAATGAGCAGTTCTTC
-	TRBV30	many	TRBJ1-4	CAWRALNEKLFF	TGTGCCTGGAGGGCGCTAAATGAAAAACTGTTTTTT
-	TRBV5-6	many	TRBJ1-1	CASNPATNTEAFF	TGTGCCAGCAACCCGGCTACGAACACTGAAGCTTTCTTT
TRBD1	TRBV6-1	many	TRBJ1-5	CASEGAFNQPQHF	TGTGCCAGCGAGGGGGCGTTCAATCAGCCCCAGCATTTT
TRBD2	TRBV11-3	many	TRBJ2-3	CASSRGRFFGDTQYF	TGTGCCAGCAGCCGCGGGAGGTTCTTTGGAGATACGCAGTATTTT
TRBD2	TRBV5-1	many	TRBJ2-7	CASSRALAGVHEQYF	TGCGCCAGCAGCCGAGCACTAGCGGGAGTCCACGAGCAGTACTTC
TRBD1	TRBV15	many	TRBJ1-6	CATSREDRANSPLHF	TGTGCCACCAGCAGAGAGGACAGGGCAAATTCACCCCTCCACTTT
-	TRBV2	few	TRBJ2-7	CASIGLSYEQYF	TGTGCCAGCATCGGACTATCCTACGAGCAGTACTTC
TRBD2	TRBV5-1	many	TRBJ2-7	CASSIEGTRYYEQYF	TGCGCCAGCAGCATAGAAGGGACTAGATACTACGAGCAGTACTTC
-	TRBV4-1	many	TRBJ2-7	CASSLSDRFILEQYF	TGCGCCAGCAGCTTAAGCGACCGATTCATCCTCGAGCAGTACTTC
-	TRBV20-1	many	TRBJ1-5	CSAQLSSVREKQPQHF	TGCAGTGCTCAGTTATCCTCCGTCAGGGAGAAGCAGCCCCAGCATTTT
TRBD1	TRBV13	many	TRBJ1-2	CASSKQGEKNYGYTF	TGTGCCAGCAGCAAACAGGGGGAGAAGAACTATGGCTACACCTTC
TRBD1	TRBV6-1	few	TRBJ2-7	CASSSQDRAYEQYF	TGTGCCAGCAGTTCGCAGGACAGGGCCTACGAGCAGTACTTC
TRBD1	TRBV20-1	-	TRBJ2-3	CSAPRDRSTDTQYF	TGCAGTGCACCCCGGGACAGGAGCACAGATACGCAGTATTTT
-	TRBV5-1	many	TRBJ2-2	CASSLRLEYTGELFF	TGCGCCAGCAGCTTGCGTTTGGAGTACACCGGGGAGCTGTTTTTT